Each of the 19 T cell receptor beta chains below was sequenced from the same sample in a study of T cells after yellow fever vaccination. MiXCR, run by TCRdb on the 5' RACE reads, gives a single entry per CDR3 protein. The profile shows around 500,000 distinct CDR3 sequences, around a fifth of them singletons. The input for sequencing was PBMCs, taken 21 days after the first yellow fever vaccination. The receptors were gathered from a man aged 18 to 35 who received the YFV17D yellow fever vaccine.

This chain joins TRBV7-9 and TRBJ2-3; either TRBD1 or TRBD2 may fit D (5 bases each). The CDR3 runs 14 residues. Germline CDR1 is SEHNR and CDR2 is FQNEAQ (reference sequence). Trimming removed 1 base from V and 5 bases from J, with 10 bases in between. CDR3 sequence reads: CASSLGSGRDTQYF. Written as DNA, the CDR3 is TGTGCCAGCAGCTTAGGATCAGGGAGAGATACGCAGTATTTT.

With respect to this clonotype: This sequence may be a read error, since a much larger clone differs from it by one base. The rearrangement links TRBV5-6 to TRBJ2-2, with D unclear. V was pared by 2 bases and J by 6 bases, with 5 bases between. Germline CDR1 and CDR2: SGHDT and YYEEEE. This CDR3 is built from 12 residues. The DNA of the CDR3 is TGTGCCAGCAGCTTCTTCCCCGGGGAGCTGTTTTTT. This encodes CASSFFPGELFF.

The table lists this clonotype with many counts. The chain links TRBV12-3 or TRBV12-4 to TRBJ2-1; TRBD2 aligns across 9 bases. Trimming removed 4 bases from V and 5 bases from J; junction bases left unmatched: 9. This CDR3 comprises 16 residues. CDR3 nucleotide sequence: TGTGCCAGCAGTTCCCGAGGAGGGACTAGCCACAATGAGCAGTTCTTC. Protein: CASSSRGGTSHNEQFF.

The rearrangement joins TRBV11-1 to TRBJ2-1, with D uncertain. The CDR3 has 14 residues. The V end lost 0 bases, the J end lost 7 bases, and 10 bases lay between the germline ends. CDR1 and CDR2 (germline): SGHAT, FQDESV (reference sequence). The CDR3 protein is CASSLAPVRNEQFF. The CDR3 DNA sequence: TGTGCCAGCAGCTTAGCGCCCGTTAGAAATGAGCAGTTCTTC.

This chain links TRBV2 with TRBJ1-6, with 8 nucleotides matching TRBD1. Unmatched junction bases numbered 3, after V lost 7 bases and J lost 7 bases. Germline loops: CDR1 SNHLY, CDR2 FYNNEI. This CDR3 comprises 13 residues. CDR3: CASIGQGNSPLHF. CDR3 in DNA: TGTGCCAGCATTGGACAGGGCAATTCACCCCTCCACTTT.

This clonotype was seen ten or more times. The CDR3, as DNA: TGTGCCAGCACCTTACAGGGTAGTAAACGATCACCCCTCCACTTT. This codes for CASTLQGSKRSPLHF. The chain joins TRBV12-3 or TRBV12-4 to TRBJ1-6, with D perhaps matching TRBD1 (6 bases). Between the trimmed V and J ends, which lost 7 bases and 10 bases, there was a span of 20 bases. There are 15 residues in the CDR3.

The chain carries TRBV30 and TRBJ1-1, with D possibly TRBD1 on 6 matching bases. Between the trimmed V and J ends, which lost 3 bases and 8 bases, there was a span of 13 bases. The CDR3 runs to 12 residues. Germline V gene data show CDR1 as GTSNPN and CDR2 as SVGIG (reference sequence). CDR3 nucleotide sequence: TGTGCCTGGAGCCCCCAGACAGGAGAAGCTTTCTTT. Amino acids: CAWSPQTGEAFF.

This clonotype was picked up a small number of times. The gene calls are TRBV11-1 and TRBJ2-1; D not resolved. V lost 1 base to trimming and J lost 7 bases, with 14 bases between them. The germline V gene encodes CDR1 SGHAT and CDR2 FQDESV (reference sequence). This CDR3 is 15 amino acids long. The CDR3 loop reads CASSLEGSGRNEQFF. Here the CDR3 DNA reads TGTGCCAGCAGCTTAGAAGGGTCGGGTAGAAATGAGCAGTTCTTC.

This clonotype was counted only a few times. V gene TRBV6-1 combines with J gene TRBJ2-7; 9 nucleotides agree with TRBD2. V shed 5 bases and J 7 bases; nucleotides not matched to a gene: 3. The CDR3 runs 12 residues. Germline V lookup: CDR1 MNHNS, CDR2 SASEGT. The DNA for the CDR3 is TGTGCCAGCAGTCTAGCGGGGCCTGAGCAGTACGTC. It translates to CASSLAGPEQYV.

This clonotype is a singleton in its sample. CDR3 amino acids: CASSSSFPSGGMYEQFF. CDR3 coding DNA: TGTGCCAGCAGCTCTAGCTTCCCTAGCGGGGGGATGTATGAGCAGTTCTTC. The V and J genes are TRBV13 and TRBJ2-1, with 11 bases aligning to TRBD2. Trimming at V came to 4 bases and at J to 8 bases, leaving 13 bases not matched to a gene. CDR3 length: 17 amino acids. CDR1 PRHDT and CDR2 FYEKMQ come from the germline V gene (reference sequence).

This clonotype was seen at least ten times. The chain has TRBV27 and TRBJ2-5; D is possibly TRBD1 (5 bases). The CDR3 spans 13 residues. Germline CDR1 reads MNHEY; CDR2 reads SMNVEV (reference sequence). The ends were cut back, 5 bases at V and 5 bases at J, with 12 bases in the middle. Here the CDR3 DNA reads TGTGCCAGCAGTGCCAGGGTTAGGGAGACCCAGTACTTC. This sequence encodes CASSARVRETQYF.

This clonotype appeared many times. V usage is TRBV9 and J usage is TRBJ2-1, with TRBD2 identical over 7 bases. Per the germline V gene, CDR1 is SGDLS and CDR2 is YYNGEE. V gave up 3 bases and J gave up 4 bases; unmatched junction bases: 7. The CDR3 has 15 amino acids. Here the CDR3 DNA reads TGTGCCAGCAGCGCCGGACTAGAGCTGTACAATGAGCAGTTCTTC. It encodes CASSAGLELYNEQFF.

V usage is TRBV5-7 and J usage is TRBJ1-5; D unresolved. TRBV5-7 has ORF status, its function being uncertain. The CDR3 spans 14 residues. The V end lost 2 bases, the J end lost 2 bases, and 8 bases lay between the germline ends. The CDR3 loop is CASSFCGCNQPQHF. The CDR3 DNA reads TGTGCCAGCAGCTTCTGCGGATGCAATCAGCCCCAGCATTTT.

There are a few counts of this clonotype. This chain links TRBV7-2 with TRBJ1-5; D unresolved. This CDR3 is 12 amino acids long. V was cut by 5 bases and J by 6 bases, with 8 bases left in between. Germline V gene sequence: CDR1 SGHTA, CDR2 FQGNSA. The DNA of the CDR3 is TGTGCCAGCAGCCTCGCGAGTCAGCCCCAGCATTTT. This gives the protein CASSLASQPQHF.

This clonotype has a handful of counts. The CDR3 protein is CASSTTGFDGYGYTF. The CDR3 DNA sequence: TGCGCCAGCAGCACCACAGGCTTTGATGGGTATGGCTACACCTTC. The genes are TRBV5-1 and TRBJ1-2, with TRBD1 as a possible D gene (5 bases). Trimming pared 4 bases from V and 5 bases from J, leaving 18 bases between. The CDR3 covers 15 residues. Germline V gene lookup returns CDR1 SGHRS and CDR2 YFSETQ.

The chain's CDR3 is CASSLAGSSTDTQYF. The CDR3 region has the DNA TGTGCCAGCAGTTTAGCGGGGTCCTCCACAGATACGCAGTATTTT. V usage is TRBV6-5 and J usage is TRBJ2-3; TRBD2 agrees at 8 bases. Germline V gene data show CDR1 as MNHEY and CDR2 as SVGAGI. The CDR3 extends over 15 amino acids. With 4 bases clipped from V and 2 bases from J, the junction kept 5 bases outside the gene matches.

This clonotype was seen a few times. This chain links TRBV7-9 with TRBJ2-7, with unresolved D. CDR3 size: 15 residues. Deletions cut 0 bases from V and 4 bases from J, with 13 bases between. The V gene's germline CDR1 is SEHNR and CDR2 FQNEAQ (reference sequence). The CDR3 sequence is CASSLAGRGVYEQYF. DNA for the CDR3: TGTGCCAGCAGCTTAGCCGGACGTGGGGTTTACGAGCAGTACTTC.

This clonotype was observed a few times. This chain connects TRBV14 to TRBJ2-5; weak D call: TRBD1 (6 bases). Trimming removed 1 base at V and 4 bases at J, with 7 bases between. CDR3 length: 13 residues. Germline CDR1 reads SGHDN; CDR2 reads FVKESK. DNA of the CDR3: TGTGCCAGCAGCCAAGGGGGGCTAGAGACCCAGTACTTC. It specifies CASSQGGLETQYF.

The chain couples TRBV3-1 to TRBJ2-5; 8 nucleotides line up with TRBD2. The CDR3 runs 16 residues. Looked up from germline, CDR1 is LGHDT and CDR2 is YNNKEL (reference sequence). With V trimmed by 4 bases and J by 1 base, 8 bases remained unmatched. This chain's CDR3 is CASSPLPGGSQETQYF. CDR3 nucleotides: TGTGCCAGCAGCCCCCTACCGGGGGGGAGCCAAGAGACCCAGTACTTC.